The 24 T cell receptor beta chains below come from one sample, sequenced in a study of T cell repertoires in cytomegalovirus infection. Their cognate antigens are unknown. TCRdb itself ran the reads through MiXCR, one entry per CDR3 protein. The repertoire holds 750,000 to 900,000 distinct CDR3 sequences, around 29% seen once, with roughly 14% in the top ten. The sample was cultured CD8+ T cells from PBMCs, taken from culture after CMV antigen stimulation. These receptors were taken from a human donor in good health (CMV status not recorded). Some clones in this sample may be carry-over from other donors' samples.

This clonotype was seen more than once but under ten times. The J gene is TRBJ2-3, the V gene TRBV3-1; D uncertain. Between the trimmed V and J ends, which lost 0 bases and 4 bases, there was a span of 5 bases. The CDR3 has 13 residues. Germline assignment: CDR1 LGHDT and CDR2 YNNKEL (reference sequence). CDR3 region: CASSQENPDTQYF. CDR3 DNA: TGTGCCAGCAGCCAAGAAAACCCAGATACGCAGTATTTT.

This clonotype was seen only a few times. This chain joins TRBV11-2 and TRBJ2-2; a weak D match, TRBD1 (6 bases). This CDR3 comprises 16 residues. Germline V lookup: CDR1 SGHAT, CDR2 FQNNGV. Between the trimmed V and J ends, which lost 3 bases and 6 bases, there was a span of 17 bases. This chain's CDR3 is CASSFWGRQEAGELFF. The CDR3 DNA reads TGTGCCAGCAGCTTTTGGGGGCGGCAGGAGGCCGGGGAGCTGTTTTTT.

This clonotype has ten or more counts. J is TRBJ2-7 and V is TRBV7-2; 7 bases are shared with TRBD1. V shed 5 bases, J shed 4 bases, and the junction held 11 bases outside the gene matches. The CDR3 runs 15 residues. The germline gives CDR1 SGHTA, CDR2 FQGNSA. The CDR3, as DNA: TGTGCCAGCAGCCTCAACTCATGGGGACAGTACGAGCAGTACGTC. This codes for CASSLNSWGQYEQYV.

The V and J genes are TRBV6-5 and TRBJ2-7; 8 bases line up with TRBD1. V dropped 6 bases and J dropped 0; count of bases not matched to a gene: 7. Germline values: CDR1 MNHEY, CDR2 SVGAGI. The length of the CDR3 is 15 residues. The CDR3 is CASSWTGFSSYEQYF. CDR3 DNA: TGTGCCAGCAGCTGGACAGGGTTTAGCTCCTACGAGCAGTACTTC.

This chain joins TRBV24-1 and TRBJ2-1; possible D gene TRBD2, 5 bases. Germline CDR1 is KGHDR and CDR2 is SFDVKD. CDR3 length: 16 amino acids. V was trimmed by 3 bases and J by 7 bases, leaving 18 bases between them. CDR3 sequence reads: CATSDPRTSPRNEQFF. The CDR3 DNA reads TGTGCCACCAGTGATCCCCGGACTTCCCCGAGGAATGAGCAGTTCTTC.

This clonotype was picked up a small number of times. The rearrangement uses TRBV5-4 and TRBJ2-7, with D perhaps being TRBD1 or TRBD2 (6 bases each). Germline V gene lookup returns CDR1 SGHNT and CDR2 YYREEE (reference sequence). The CDR3 is 13 residues long. Trimming shortened V by 1 base and J by 6 bases, and 11 bases separated the two germline ends. The CDR3 DNA reads as TGTGCCAGCAGCTTGAAAGGGGGGCGCGAGCAGTACTTC. The encoded protein is CASSLKGGREQYF.

This clonotype was found many times. This chain links TRBV7-8 with TRBJ1-1; D is undetermined. Germline-derived CDR1 and CDR2 are SGHVS and FQNEAQ. V lost 0 bases, J lost 0 bases, and 8 bases lay in between. This CDR3 contains 15 residues. CDR3 nucleotides: TGTGCCAGCAGCTTAGCCGGATGGATGAACACTGAAGCTTTCTTT. Protein sequence: CASSLAGWMNTEAFF.

This CDR3 is CASSVVTQGATDTQYF. In nucleotides, the CDR3 is TGTGCCAGCAGCGTAGTCACACAGGGGGCCACAGATACGCAGTATTTT. The rearrangement links TRBV9 to TRBJ2-3; TRBD1 agrees at 9 bases. In germline, CDR1 is SGDLS, CDR2 YYNGEE. This CDR3 has 16 residues. V shed 0 bases, J shed 2 bases, and the junction held 4 bases outside the gene matches.

In this sample, this clonotype turned up once. The V gene is TRBV2, the J gene TRBJ2-7, with D uncertain. V was cut by 6 bases and J by 3 bases, with 18 bases left in between. This CDR3 is 15 amino acids long. Germline lookup yields CDR1 SNHLY and CDR2 FYNNEI. CDR3 loop: CASSADGNKDYEQYF. The CDR3 nucleotides read TGTGCCAGCAGCGCGGACGGAAACAAGGACTACGAGCAGTACTTC.

This chain links TRBV7-3 with TRBJ2-1; D might be TRBD2 (5 bases). Trimming cost V 5 bases and J 7 bases, with 15 bases left between them. The CDR3 runs to 14 residues. Germline V gives CDR1 SGHTA, CDR2 FQGTGA. DNA of the CDR3: TGTGCCAGCAGCCACGAGGGTTCGTGGAATGAGCAGTTCTTC. Translating it yields CASSHEGSWNEQFF.

The V gene is TRBV24-1, the J gene TRBJ2-1, with TRBD1 matching 11 bases. J was trimmed by 5 bases and V by 9 bases; bases with no gene match: 8. This CDR3 region has 15 residues. CDR1 is KGHDR, CDR2 SFDVKD, per germline. The CDR3 region has the DNA TGTGCCACCCGTAAGGGGACAGGGGGTAACAATGAGCAGTTCTTC. Protein product: CATRKGTGGNNEQFF.

The rearrangement joins TRBV5-1 to TRBJ1-5, with D possibly being TRBD1 (6 bases). The CDR3 covers 14 residues. The V gene lost 4 bases and the J gene lost 3 bases, with 11 bases spanning the gap. Germline CDR1 reads SGHRS; CDR2 reads YFSETQ. CDR3 amino acids: CASSPDSHNQPQHF. The CDR3 DNA sequence: TGCGCCAGCAGCCCGGACAGTCACAATCAGCCCCAGCATTTT.

V is TRBV4-1 and J is TRBJ1-2; D is ambiguous. The CDR3 covers 16 residues. Germline V gene sequence: CDR1 MGHRA, CDR2 YSYEKL. The germline V and J ends were trimmed by 0 bases and 1 base, with 12 bases remaining between them. The CDR3 DNA reads TGCGCCAGCAGCCAAGATAAAGGGCCGTTTAACTATGGCTACACCTTC. Amino acids: CASSQDKGPFNYGYTF.

This clonotype was picked up a small number of times. V usage is TRBV9 and J usage is TRBJ1-1, with D hard to call. In germline, CDR1 is SGDLS, CDR2 YYNGEE. Trimming took off 4 bases at V and 9 bases at J, with 10 bases between the two ends. The CDR3 is 11 amino acids. The CDR3 DNA sequence: TGTGCCAGCAGCTCAAGAGGTCAAGCTTTCTTT. It yields the protein CASSSRGQAFF. Full variable domain (outside the CDR3, taken from reference TRBV9 and TRBJ1-1): DSGVTQTPKHLITATGQRVTLRCSPRSGDLSVYWYQQSLDQGLQFLIQYYNGEERAKGNILERFSAQQFPDLHSELNLSSLELGDSALYFCASSSRGQAFFGQGTRLTVV.

This clonotype was seen more than once but under ten times. The chain recombines TRBV11-1 with TRBJ2-5, with D possibly called TRBD1 or TRBD2 (5 bases each). Per germline, CDR1 SGHAT and CDR2 FQDESV (reference sequence). The CDR3 consists of 16 residues. V was clipped by 5 bases and J by 1 base, with 17 bases between them. CDR3 loop: CASSLGRGRTQETQYF. The DNA of the CDR3 is TGTGCCAGCAGCCTAGGAAGGGGACGGACCCAAGAGACCCAGTACTTC.

The rearrangement joins TRBV4-1 to TRBJ2-1; weak D call: TRBD1 (5 bases). The CDR3 is made up of 17 amino acids. V lost 4 bases and J 0 bases, leaving 16 bases between the germline ends. CDR1 and CDR2 from the germline V gene are MGHRA and YSYEKL. In nucleotides, the CDR3 is TGCGCCAGCAGCCCCACCGCCGACAGTAGCTCCTACAATGAGCAGTTCTTC. Residues: CASSPTADSSSYNEQFF.

A few counts support this clonotype. In nucleotides, the CDR3 is TGTGCCATCAGGGGACAGCCTGCGGACGAGCAGTACGTC. Translation: CAIRGQPADEQYV. The chain joins TRBV10-3 to TRBJ2-7; 7 nucleotides agree with TRBD1. Germline lookup yields CDR1 ENHRY and CDR2 SYGVKD. This CDR3 comprises 13 residues. Losses at the gene ends were 6 bases for V and 5 bases for J; bases not matched to a gene: 7.

The CDR3 bases are TGTGCCAGCAGTTACAACAGGGAGAGCAATCAGCCCCAGCATTTT. Translating it yields CASSYNRESNQPQHF. The chain combines TRBV6-2 or TRBV6-3 with TRBJ1-5, with a possible D match to TRBD1 (6 bases). The CDR3 has 15 residues. V was pared by 2 bases and J by 1 base, with 9 bases between. CDR1 and CDR2 (germline): MNHEY, SVGEGT.

This chain joins TRBV7-3 and TRBJ1-1; possible D gene TRBD1, 5 bases. Germline-derived CDR1 and CDR2 are SGHTA and FQGTGA. The CDR3 has 13 amino acids. Trimming removed 2 bases at V and 5 bases at J, with 9 bases between. The CDR3 is CASSLGDGTEAFF. CDR3 DNA: TGTGCCAGCAGCTTAGGGGACGGTACTGAAGCTTTCTTT.

The genes are TRBV5-5 and TRBJ1-4, with 7 bases aligning to TRBD1. The V and J ends lost 0 bases and 6 bases, in that order; junction bases with no gene match: 8. The length of the CDR3 is 16 residues. Per the germline V gene, CDR1 is SGHKS and CDR2 is YYEKEE (reference sequence). CDR3 region: CASSLDDRDLDEKLFF. The CDR3 coding sequence is TGTGCCAGCAGCTTGGATGACAGGGACCTAGATGAAAAACTGTTTTTT.

There are many counts of this clonotype. The chain employs TRBV7-9 and TRBJ2-1; 7 positions match TRBD1. Germline CDR1 SEHNR, CDR2 FQNEAQ (reference sequence). V lost 4 bases, J lost 6 bases, and 9 bases stayed unmatched. The CDR3 contains 15 residues. CDR3 bases: TGTGCCAGCAGCTCCCGGGACAGAGGTTCCAATGAGCAGTTCTTC. Translated: CASSSRDRGSNEQFF.

The chain recombines TRBV7-9 with TRBJ2-5; 8 bases agree with TRBD1. Germline assignment: CDR1 SEHNR and CDR2 FQNEAQ (reference sequence). V lost 5 bases to trimming and J lost 5 bases; unmatched junction nucleotides: 7. The CDR3 spans 14 residues. CDR3 loop: CASSPRQGSETQYF. CDR3 nucleotide sequence: TGTGCCAGCAGCCCCCGACAGGGGTCGGAGACCCAGTACTTC.

The chain links TRBV20-1 to TRBJ1-2; the match to TRBD1 covers 9 bases. The CDR3 runs to 21 residues. The germline V gene encodes CDR1 DFQATT and CDR2 SNEGSKA (reference sequence). V lost 0 bases to trimming and J lost 1 base; unmatched junction nucleotides: 21. The chain's CDR3 is CSARDLTGTGINVRVNYGYTF. As DNA, the CDR3 is TGCAGTGCTAGAGATCTTACGGGGACAGGGATAAACGTAAGGGTTAACTATGGCTACACCTTC.

The V and J genes are TRBV12-3 or TRBV12-4 and TRBJ2-7; no reliable D call. The CDR3 consists of 13 residues. Trimming left V 2 bases short and J 2 bases short, with 7 bases between. In DNA form, the CDR3 reads TGTGCCAGCAGTTTATCATCTGCCTACGAGCAGTACTTC. This codes for CASSLSSAYEQYF.